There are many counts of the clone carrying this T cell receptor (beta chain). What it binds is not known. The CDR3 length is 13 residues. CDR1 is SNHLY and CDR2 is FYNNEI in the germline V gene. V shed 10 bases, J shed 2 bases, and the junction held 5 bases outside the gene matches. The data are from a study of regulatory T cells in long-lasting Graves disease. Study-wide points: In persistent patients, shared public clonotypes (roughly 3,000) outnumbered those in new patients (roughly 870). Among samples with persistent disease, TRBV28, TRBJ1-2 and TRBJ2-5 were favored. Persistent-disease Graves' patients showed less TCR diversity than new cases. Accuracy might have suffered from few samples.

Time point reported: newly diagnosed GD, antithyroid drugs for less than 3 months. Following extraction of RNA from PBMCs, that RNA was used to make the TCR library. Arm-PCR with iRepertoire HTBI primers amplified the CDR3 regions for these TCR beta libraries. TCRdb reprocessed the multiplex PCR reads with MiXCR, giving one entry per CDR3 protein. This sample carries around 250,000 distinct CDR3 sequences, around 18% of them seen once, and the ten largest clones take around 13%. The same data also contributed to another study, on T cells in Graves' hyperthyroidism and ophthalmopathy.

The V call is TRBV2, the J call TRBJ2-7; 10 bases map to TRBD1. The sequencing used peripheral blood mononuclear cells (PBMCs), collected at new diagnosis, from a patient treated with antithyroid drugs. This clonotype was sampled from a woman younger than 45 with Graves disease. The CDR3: CATLGQGAYEQYF. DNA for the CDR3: TGTGCCACCCTAGGACAGGGGGCCTACGAGCAGTACTTC.